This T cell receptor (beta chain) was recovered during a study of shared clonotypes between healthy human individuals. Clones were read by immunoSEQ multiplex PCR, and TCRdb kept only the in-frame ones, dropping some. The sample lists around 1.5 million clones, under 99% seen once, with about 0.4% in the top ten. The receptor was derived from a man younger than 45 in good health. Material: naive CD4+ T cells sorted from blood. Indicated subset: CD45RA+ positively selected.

This CDR3 is CATSSGTSGSTDTQYF. CDR3 nucleotides: TGTGCCACCAGCTCAGGGACTAGCGGAAGCACAGATACGCAGTATTTT. This sequence joins TRBV15 and TRBJ2-3; 11 nucleotides agree with TRBD2. Germline CDR1 and CDR2: LNHNV and YYDKDF (reference sequence). The length of the CDR3 is 16 residues. Losses at the gene ends were 5 bases for V and 0 bases for J; bases not matched to a gene: 4.